Below are 20 T cell receptor beta chains sequenced from a single sample in a study of shared clonotypes between healthy human individuals. Sequencing was performed with immunoSEQ multiplex PCR; in TCRdb, only in-frame clones are kept and a portion is missing. The data show 2 million to 2.5 million clones, around 95% seen once. The source material was naive CD4+ T cells sorted from blood. Subset here: CD45RA+ positively selected. Receptors originate from a man between 18 and 29 years old in good health.

This chain connects TRBV7-9 to TRBJ2-2; 10 positions match TRBD1. The ends lost 6 bases at V and 2 bases at J; junction bases unmatched: 3. Germline loops: CDR1 SEHNR, CDR2 FQNEAQ (reference sequence). The CDR3 totals 15 residues. The CDR3 nucleotides are TGTGCCAGCAGAGGACAGGGGGGAAACACCGGGGAGCTGTTTTTT. This translates into CASRGQGGNTGELFF.

The J gene is TRBJ1-6, the V gene TRBV7-2, with 8 bases lining up with TRBD1. After removal of 4 bases from V and 9 bases from J, the junction contained 8 bases not matched to a gene. CDR1 is SGHTA, CDR2 FQGNSA, per germline. This CDR3 spans 15 amino acids. DNA of the CDR3: TGTGCCAGCAGCTCTCCCGACAGGGGAGGTTCACCCCTCCACTTT. It yields the protein CASSSPDRGGSPLHF. The full variable domain, with the rest looked up from reference TRBV7-2 and TRBJ1-6, is GAGVSQSPSNKVTEKGKDVELRCDPISGHTALYWYRQSLGQGLEFLIYFQGNSAPDKSGLPSDRFSAERTGGSVSTLTIQRTQQEDSAVYLCASSSPDRGGSPLHFGNGTRLTVT.

The chain is built from TRBV11-2 and TRBJ1-4, with D perhaps TRBD1 (6 bases). Trimming stripped 3 bases from V and 3 bases from J, with 17 bases between. Germline V gene sequence: CDR1 SGHAT, CDR2 FQNNGV. CDR3 length: 17 residues. The CDR3 loop reads CASSFHPQGKANEKLFF. The CDR3 DNA follows: TGTGCCAGCAGCTTCCATCCCCAGGGGAAAGCTAATGAAAAACTGTTTTTT. Using reference TRBV11-2 and TRBJ1-4 for the parts outside the CDR3, the full variable domain is EAGVAQSPRYKIIEKRQSVAFWCNPISGHATLYWYQQILGQGPKLLIQFQNNGVVDDSQLPKDRFSAERLKGVDSTLKIQPAKLEDSAVYLCASSFHPQGKANEKLFFGSGTQLSVL.

In regard to this clone: This same CDR3 is encoded by further DNA sequences in the sample. This chain uses TRBV5-4 with TRBJ2-5; tentatively, D is TRBD1 (5 bases). Trimming stripped 0 bases from V and 2 bases from J, with 8 bases between. Germline V lookup: CDR1 SGHNT, CDR2 YYREEE (reference sequence). The length of the CDR3 is 14 residues. The CDR3 DNA reads TGTGCCAGCAGCTTGGGGACATTACAAGAGACCCAGTACTTC. As protein: CASSLGTLQETQYF.

The chain is built from TRBV1 and TRBJ1-5. TRBV1 is reported as a pseudogene. CDR3 length: 17 residues. The CDR3 spells CTSSRVRGAESNQPQHF. The CDR3 DNA follows: TGCACCAGCAGCCGTGTGCGGGGGGCGGAGAGCAATCAGCCCCAGCATTTT.

The chain joins TRBV9 to TRBJ1-2; D not certain. The CDR3 sequence is 11 residues long. The V gene lost 4 bases and the J gene lost 2 bases, with 3 bases spanning the gap. CDR1 SGDLS and CDR2 YYNGEE come from the germline V gene. The CDR3 protein is CASSTNYGYTF. DNA for the CDR3: TGTGCCAGCAGCACAAACTATGGCTACACCTTC.

The chain combines TRBV6-1 with TRBJ2-7; 7 nucleotides agree with TRBD1. The CDR3 contains 16 residues. Germline trimming cut 4 bases from V and 2 bases from J; bases unmatched to any gene: 11. CDR1 is MNHNS, CDR2 SASEGT, per germline. DNA for the CDR3: TGTGCCAGCAGTGGGACAGGAGTCCCCTCCGCCTACGAGCAGTACTTC. As protein: CASSGTGVPSAYEQYF.

V and J are TRBV27 and TRBJ2-7; 8 bases are shared with TRBD1. CDR1 and CDR2 (germline): MNHEY, SMNVEV (reference sequence). V lost 6 bases and J lost 4; bases outside the gene matches: 11. This CDR3 is 15 amino acids long. The CDR3, as DNA: TGTGCCAGCAGCAGGGACAGGTTAGAGCATTACGAGCAGTACTTC. Protein sequence: CASSRDRLEHYEQYF.

CDR3 in DNA: TGCGCCAGCAGTGAGAACATGGGAGGACAGGGGATCACAGATACGCAGTATTTT. Amino acid sequence: CASSENMGGQGITDTQYF. This chain joins TRBV10-1 and TRBJ2-3; TRBD1 agrees at 9 bases. Per the germline V gene, CDR1 is WNHNN and CDR2 is SYGVQD (reference sequence). This CDR3 contains 18 residues. The trim removed 2 bases at V and 2 bases at J, leaving 11 bases unmatched.

This chain connects TRBV27 to TRBJ2-7, with TRBD1 matching over 11 bases. The CDR3 has 13 residues. Looked up from germline, CDR1 is MNHEY and CDR2 is SMNVEV (reference sequence). Trimming cost V 7 bases and J 7 bases; bases outside gene matches: 6. The DNA of the CDR3 is TGTGCCAGCAAAGGACAGGGGGCTTGGGAGCAGTACTTC. It codes for CASKGQGAWEQYF.

The chain uses TRBV7-9 and TRBJ1-3, with D perhaps matching TRBD1 (6 bases). CDR1 and CDR2 (germline): SEHNR, FQNEAQ (reference sequence). The CDR3 covers 13 residues. The V and J ends lost 11 bases and 9 bases respectively, with 20 bases between them. CDR3: CAGGPTGHLTIYF. Here the CDR3 DNA reads TGTGCCGGGGGACCGACGGGACATCTCACCATATATTTT. Filled out from reference TRBV7-9 and TRBJ1-3, the complete variable domain reads DTGVSQNPRHKITKRGQNVTFRCDPISEHNRLYWYRQTLGQGPEFLTYFQNEAQLEKSRLLSDRFSAERPKGSFSTLEIQRTEQGDSAMYLCAGGPTGHLTIYFGEGSWLTVV.

The genes are TRBV4-1 and TRBJ2-7; 8 nucleotides agree with TRBD1. V was clipped by 4 bases and J by 1 base; unmatched bases: 6. The germline V gene has CDR1 MGHRA and CDR2 YSYEKL. The CDR3 spans 15 residues. DNA for the CDR3: TGCGCCAGCAGCCTGAGACAGGGGAGATCCTACGAGCAGTACTTC. This codes for CASSLRQGRSYEQYF.

The rearrangement uses TRBV7-3 and TRBJ1-1, with unresolved D. The CDR3 covers 14 residues. The ends were cut back, 1 base at V and 4 bases at J, with 10 bases in the middle. From germline, CDR1 is SGHTA and CDR2 FQGTGA. CDR3 residues: CASSLRSGGTEAFF. The CDR3 coding sequence is TGTGCCAGCAGCTTAAGGTCCGGTGGCACTGAAGCTTTCTTT.

The rearrangement links TRBV28 to TRBJ1-4, with TRBD1 as a possible D gene (5 bases). Germline-derived CDR1 and CDR2 are MDHEN and SYDVKM. The CDR3 contains 13 residues. V gave up 10 bases and J gave up 4 bases, with 13 bases separating them. The CDR3 region is CATSFRDNEKLFF. DNA for the CDR3: TGTGCCACCTCGTTCAGGGATAATGAAAAACTGTTTTTT.

The V gene is TRBV7-6, the J gene TRBJ2-7, with D possibly being TRBD2 (7 bases). The CDR3 sequence is 19 residues long. From germline, CDR1 is SGHVS and CDR2 FNYEAQ. V gave up 2 bases and J gave up 1 base, with 24 bases separating them. The CDR3 loop is CASSLSVRGGAGSSYEQYF. In DNA, the CDR3 is TGTGCCAGCAGCTTATCGGTGCGTGGGGGGGCAGGTAGTTCCTACGAGCAGTACTTC.

V usage is TRBV7-2 and J usage is TRBJ2-1, with 8 nucleotides matching TRBD2. Germline CDR1 and CDR2: SGHTA and FQGNSA. The CDR3 has 17 residues. V lost 5 bases to trimming and J lost 4 bases; unmatched junction nucleotides: 13. CDR3: CASSPWPERGIYNEQFF. The DNA for the CDR3 is TGTGCCAGCAGCCCCTGGCCGGAGCGGGGGATTTACAATGAGCAGTTCTTC.

The chain has TRBV11-2 and TRBJ2-5, with D maybe TRBD1 (6 bases). Trimming shortened V by 1 base and J by 5 bases, and 14 bases separated the two germline ends. CDR1 and CDR2 (germline): SGHAT, FQNNGV. CDR3 size: 15 residues. CDR3 sequence (DNA): TGTGCCAGCAGCTTAGGGGGGACACCTATCGAGACCCAGTACTTC. It codes for CASSLGGTPIETQYF.

This chain links TRBV7-2 with TRBJ2-5, with 8 bases that match TRBD2. V was pared by 4 bases and J by 5 bases, with 9 bases of the junction left unmatched. The CDR3 has 15 residues. Per germline, CDR1 SGHTA and CDR2 FQGNSA. CDR3 nucleotides: TGTGCCAGCAGCTACCAGCGGGAGTGGGCTGAGACCCAGTACTTC. It codes for CASSYQREWAETQYF.

This sequence joins TRBV5-1 and TRBJ2-1, with 9 bases that match TRBD2. This CDR3 comprises 16 residues. The germline V gene has CDR1 SGHRS and CDR2 YFSETQ. With 0 bases clipped from V and 6 bases from J, the junction kept 7 bases outside the gene matches. CDR3 in DNA: TGCGCCAGCAGCTTGGAAAGCGGGAGGTTGGGCAATGAGCAGTTCTTC. Residues: CASSLESGRLGNEQFF.

The chain employs TRBV7-6 and TRBJ1-5; D is unclear. V lost 5 bases and J 1 base, leaving 12 bases between the germline ends. In germline, CDR1 is SGHVS, CDR2 FNYEAQ. The CDR3 is 15 amino acids. The CDR3 is CASSEGTSSNQPQHF. CDR3 DNA sequence: TGTGCCAGCAGCGAGGGTACGTCAAGCAATCAGCCCCAGCATTTT.